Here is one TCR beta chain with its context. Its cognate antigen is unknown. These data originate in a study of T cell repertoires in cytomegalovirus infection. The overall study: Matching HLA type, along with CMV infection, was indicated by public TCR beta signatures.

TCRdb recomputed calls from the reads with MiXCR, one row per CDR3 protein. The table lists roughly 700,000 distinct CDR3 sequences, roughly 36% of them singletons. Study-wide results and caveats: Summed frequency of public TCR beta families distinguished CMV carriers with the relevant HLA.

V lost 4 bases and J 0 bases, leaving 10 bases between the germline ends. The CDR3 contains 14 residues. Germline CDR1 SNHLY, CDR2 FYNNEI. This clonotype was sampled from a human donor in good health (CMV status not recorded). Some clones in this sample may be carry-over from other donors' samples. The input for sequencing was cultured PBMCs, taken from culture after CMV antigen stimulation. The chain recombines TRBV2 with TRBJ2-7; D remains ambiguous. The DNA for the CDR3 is TGTGCCAGCAGTGTGGACGGAAGCTCCTACGAGCAGTACTTC. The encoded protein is CASSVDGSSYEQYF.